The source of this T cell receptor beta chain is a study of cytomegalovirus exposure and HLA in healthy donors. This clone was found once. PCR employed 60 Vbeta and 13 Jbeta primers. Clones were read by immunoSEQ multiplex PCR, and TCRdb kept only the in-frame ones, dropping some. The table has around 140,000 clones, about four fifths seen once. The CDR3 is made up of 15 amino acids. V was shortened by 4 bases and J by 0 bases, with 12 bases between the two germline ends. Germline loops: CDR1 SGHDN, CDR2 FVKESK. This sequence was found in a young woman in good health and CMV-seropositive. The gene calls are TRBV14 and TRBJ1-1; TRBD1 is a possible D gene (6 bases). Material for sequencing was PBMCs. This CDR3 reads CASSRGQIMNTEAFF. The CDR3 bases are TGTGCCAGCAGCCGTGGACAGATCATGAACACTGAAGCTTTCTTT.